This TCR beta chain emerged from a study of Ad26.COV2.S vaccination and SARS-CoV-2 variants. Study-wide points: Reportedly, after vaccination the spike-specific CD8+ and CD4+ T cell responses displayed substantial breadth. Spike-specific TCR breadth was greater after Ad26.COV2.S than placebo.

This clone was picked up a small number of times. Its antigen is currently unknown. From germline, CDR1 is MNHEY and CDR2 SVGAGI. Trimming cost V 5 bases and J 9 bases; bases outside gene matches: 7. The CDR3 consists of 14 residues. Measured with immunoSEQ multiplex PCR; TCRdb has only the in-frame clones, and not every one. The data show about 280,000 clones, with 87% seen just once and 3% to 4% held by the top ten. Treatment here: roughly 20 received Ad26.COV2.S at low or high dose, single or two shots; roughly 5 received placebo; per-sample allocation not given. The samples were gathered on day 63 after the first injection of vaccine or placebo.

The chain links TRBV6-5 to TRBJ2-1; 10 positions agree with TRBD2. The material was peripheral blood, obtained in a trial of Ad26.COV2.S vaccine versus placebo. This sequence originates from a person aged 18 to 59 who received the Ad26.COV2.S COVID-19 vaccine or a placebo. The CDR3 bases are TGTGCCAGCAGTCTGGCTAGCGGGAGAACTGAGCAGTTCTTC. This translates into CASSLASGRTEQFF.